This passage covers 17 T cell receptor beta chains from one sample sequenced in a study of PD-1 blockade in classical Hodgkin lymphoma. Time point here: cycle 4 day 1 (C4D1), after more than five weeks of nivolumab. Every single patient, without exception, relapsed after autologous stem cell transplantation, and brentuximab vedotin exposure varied. The study purified CD4+ T cells from thawed PBMCs using magnetic negative selection. The protocol was immunoSEQ multiplex PCR, while the TCRdb copy is restricted to in-frame clones and leaves out a portion. Found here are about 27,000 clones, 75% to 90% of them singletons; the top ten hold 2% to 2.5%. The sample here was CD4+ T cells from blood, taken before the fourth cycle of nivolumab. The origin of the receptors is a human donor with classical Hodgkin lymphoma.

The genes are TRBV6-1 and TRBJ2-2; perhaps TRBD1 as D (5 bases). Trimming took 4 bases from V and 8 from J, leaving 23 bases between them. The CDR3 has 17 residues. The germline V gene encodes CDR1 MNHNS and CDR2 SASEGT. As DNA, the CDR3 is TGTGCCAGCAGTGGAAACAATCCCGGAAGGGGCTGGGGGGAGCTGTTTTTT. Protein product: CASSGNNPGRGWGELFF.

The rearrangement joins TRBV5-1 to TRBJ2-7, with D tentatively TRBD2 (6 bases). Per germline, CDR1 SGHRS and CDR2 YFSETQ. V dropped 0 bases and J dropped 0 bases, with 16 bases sitting between them. The CDR3 totals 17 residues. CDR3 sequence reads: CASSLAAGLPSSYEQYF. CDR3 sequence (DNA): TGCGCCAGCAGCTTGGCCGCCGGACTACCCAGCTCCTACGAGCAGTACTTC.

The rearrangement joins TRBV6-6 to TRBJ1-1; TRBD1 aligns across 7 bases. The germline CDR1 and CDR2 sequences are MNHNY and SVGAGI (reference sequence). The CDR3 totals 13 residues. Losses at the gene ends were 8 bases for V and 1 base for J; bases not matched to a gene: 4. The CDR3 region is CASWDRSNTEAFF. The CDR3 DNA reads as TGTGCCAGCTGGGACAGATCGAACACTGAAGCTTTCTTT.

The chain couples TRBV5-4 to TRBJ1-5; D call uncertain. This CDR3 spans 13 amino acids. V gave up 3 bases and J gave up 4 bases, with 8 bases separating them. Per the germline V gene, CDR1 is SGHNT and CDR2 is YYREEE (reference sequence). Here the CDR3 reads CASSSDRNQPQHF. In DNA, the CDR3 is TGTGCCAGCAGCTCCGACCGGAATCAGCCCCAGCATTTT.

This chain uses TRBV6-5 with TRBJ1-2; 9 nucleotides agree with TRBD1. V gave up 4 bases and J gave up 8 bases; unmatched junction bases: 8. The CDR3 loop spans 14 amino acids. The germline CDR1 and CDR2 sequences are MNHEY and SVGAGI. CDR3 loop: CASSSRDRVKGYTF. The CDR3 nucleotides are TGTGCCAGCAGTTCCAGGGACAGGGTTAAGGGCTACACCTTC.

In this sample, this clone turned up once. The rearrangement joins TRBV5-1 to TRBJ2-2, with 13 nucleotides matching TRBD2. The ends lost 2 bases at V and 5 bases at J; junction bases unmatched: 3. Per the germline V gene, CDR1 is SGHRS and CDR2 is YFSETQ. The CDR3 runs 16 residues. CDR3 residues: CASSLALAGGTGELFF. In nucleotides, the CDR3 is TGCGCCAGCAGCTTAGCACTAGCGGGAGGGACCGGGGAGCTGTTTTTT.

V gene TRBV7-2 combines with J gene TRBJ2-5; TRBD1 matches 11 bases. CDR3 length: 16 residues. V was clipped by 4 bases and J by 5 bases; unmatched bases: 9. Germline V gene sequence: CDR1 SGHTA, CDR2 FQGNSA. As DNA, the CDR3 is TGTGCCAGCAGCTATGCGGGACAGGGGGTTAGGGAGACCCAGTACTTC. Translating it yields CASSYAGQGVRETQYF.

This chain uses TRBV9 with TRBJ1-3; no definite D call. V lost 1 base and J lost 9, with 11 bases in between. Germline CDR1 is SGDLS and CDR2 is YYNGEE. The CDR3 totals 13 residues. CDR3 amino acids: CASSVTPSGTIYF. The CDR3 region has the DNA TGTGCCAGCAGCGTAACCCCTTCTGGCACCATATATTTT.

Only one count was recorded for this clone. The junction departs from germline at one end; a sequencing error may be responsible. The chain couples TRBV7-2 to TRBJ2-7, with 8 bases fitting TRBD2. Germline V CDR1 and CDR2: SGHTA, FQGNSA. The CDR3 has 14 amino acids. CDR3 loop: CASTSGTRSSEQYF. As DNA, the CDR3 is TGTGCCAGCACCTCGGGGACTAGATCCTCCGAGCAGTACTTC.

This rearrangement joins TRBV7-2 to TRBJ1-3, with D perhaps TRBD1 (5 bases). This CDR3 region has 15 residues. V lost 1 base and J lost 4, with 11 bases in between. The germline V gene encodes CDR1 SGHTA and CDR2 FQGNSA. The CDR3 region has the DNA TGTGCCAGCAGCTTAGAAGTGGGGACGGGAAACACCATATATTTT. As protein: CASSLEVGTGNTIYF.

The chain uses TRBV28 and TRBJ1-1; TRBD1 aligns across 10 bases. The CDR3 length is 15 residues. The J segment lost 10 bases and the V segment lost 3 bases, leaving 11 bases of the junction unmatched. In germline, CDR1 is MDHEN, CDR2 SYDVKM. CDR3 in amino acids: CASSFADRGHSGAFF. CDR3 nucleotide sequence: TGTGCCAGCAGTTTTGCAGACAGGGGGCATTCTGGAGCTTTCTTT. Full variable domain (outside the CDR3, taken from reference TRBV28 and TRBJ1-1): DVKVTQSSRYLVKRTGEKVFLECVQDMDHENMFWYRQDPGLGLRLIYFSYDVKMKEKGDIPEGYSVSREKKERFSLILESASTNQTSMYLCASSFADRGHSGAFFGQGTRLTVV.

A few counts support this clone. The chain uses TRBV9 and TRBJ1-2; TRBD1 might be the D (5 bases). The CDR3 extends over 12 amino acids. Germline V gene lookup returns CDR1 SGDLS and CDR2 YYNGEE. Between the trimmed V and J ends, which lost 7 bases and 2 bases, there was a span of 9 bases. CDR3 loop: CASGGSNYGYTF. The DNA of the CDR3 is TGTGCCAGCGGGGGATCCAACTATGGCTACACCTTC.

In its sample, this clone was seen once. The V gene is TRBV15, the J gene TRBJ2-5, with 9 nucleotides matching TRBD2. CDR1 and CDR2 (germline): LNHNV, YYDKDF (reference sequence). The CDR3 runs 15 residues. V shed 1 base, J shed 5 bases, and the junction held 5 bases outside the gene matches. CDR3 in amino acids: CATSRVREGRETQYF. The CDR3 coding sequence is TGTGCCACCAGCAGAGTGCGGGAGGGCCGGGAGACCCAGTACTTC.

The genes are TRBV5-1 and TRBJ2-7, with D maybe TRBD2 (5 bases). The CDR3 has 14 amino acids. V was clipped by 0 bases and J by 4 bases, with 11 bases between them. Germline CDR1 SGHRS, CDR2 YFSETQ. The DNA for the CDR3 is TGCGCCAGCAGCTTGGCTGGAGGTCTATACGAGCAGTACTTC. Translated: CASSLAGGLYEQYF.

This clone was picked up one time. The rearrangement joins TRBV10-3 to TRBJ2-3; D remains ambiguous. CDR3 length: 14 amino acids. From germline, CDR1 is ENHRY and CDR2 SYGVKD. The germline V and J ends were trimmed by 10 bases and 3 bases, with 17 bases remaining between them. CDR3 nucleotide sequence: TGTGCCACCCGCACAAATTCTGAGACAGATACGCAGTATTTT. Protein product: CATRTNSETDTQYF.

The rearrangement joins TRBV6-5 to TRBJ1-4; 7 nucleotides match TRBD1. CDR3 size: 14 residues. CDR1 and CDR2 from the germline V gene are MNHEY and SVGAGI. Trimming removed 6 bases from V and 9 bases from J; junction bases left unmatched: 10. CDR3 nucleotides: TGTGCCAGCAGCCACGACAGGGATATCAAAAAACTGTTTTTT. It codes for CASSHDRDIKKLFF.

The chain links TRBV11-2 to TRBJ2-7; perhaps TRBD1 as D (6 bases). V was pared by 4 bases and J by 4 bases, with 14 bases between. Germline V CDR1 and CDR2: SGHAT, FQNNGV. The CDR3 has 14 amino acids. The CDR3: CASSSPGQKYEQYF. The CDR3 region has the DNA TGTGCCAGCAGCTCTCCAGGACAGAAATACGAGCAGTACTTC.